This T cell receptor beta chain was identified during a study of cytotoxic CD8 clonotypes in ibrutinib-treated CLL. Overall study: On average, each sample had approximately 250,000 productive templates and approximately 85,000 productive rearrangements. Points from the study as a whole: Elevated clonality accompanied ibrutinib response, with a return toward baseline values at progression.

With V trimmed by 8 bases and J by 0 bases, 12 bases remained unmatched. The CDR3 has 17 residues. Germline values: CDR1 MNHEY, CDR2 SMNVEV (reference sequence). Sequenced by immunoSEQ multiplex PCR; TCRdb stores in-frame clones only, minus some. The sample lists tens of thousands of clones; around four fifths were seen once. This clone showed up just a few times. Its antigen remains unknown. The rearrangement links TRBV27 to TRBJ1-5, with TRBD1 identical over 8 bases. The sequence derives from a human donor with chronic lymphocytic leukemia. The sequences come from PBMCs, collected after 24 months of ibrutinib treatment. CDR3 nucleotides: TGTGCCAGCCGCGACAGGGGCGGCCCTTATAGCAATCAGCCCCAGCATTTT. It codes for CASRDRGGPYSNQPQHF.